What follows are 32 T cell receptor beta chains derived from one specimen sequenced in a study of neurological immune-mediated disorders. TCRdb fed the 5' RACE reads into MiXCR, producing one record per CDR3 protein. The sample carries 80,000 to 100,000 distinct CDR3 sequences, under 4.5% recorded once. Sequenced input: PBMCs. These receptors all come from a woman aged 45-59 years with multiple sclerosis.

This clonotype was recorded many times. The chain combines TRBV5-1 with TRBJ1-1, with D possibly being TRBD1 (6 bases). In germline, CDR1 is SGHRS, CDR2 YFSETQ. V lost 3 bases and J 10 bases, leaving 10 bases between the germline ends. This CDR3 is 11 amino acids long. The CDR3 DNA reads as TGCGCCAGCAGCTCCGACAGGCGAGCTTTCTTT. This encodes CASSSDRRAFF.

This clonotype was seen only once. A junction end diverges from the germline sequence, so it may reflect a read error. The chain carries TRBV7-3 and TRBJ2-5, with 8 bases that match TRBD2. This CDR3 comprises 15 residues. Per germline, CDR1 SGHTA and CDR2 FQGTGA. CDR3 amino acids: CAISVNGGAYETQYF. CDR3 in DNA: TGTGCCATCAGCGTAAACGGGGGGGCCTACGAGACCCAGTACTTC.

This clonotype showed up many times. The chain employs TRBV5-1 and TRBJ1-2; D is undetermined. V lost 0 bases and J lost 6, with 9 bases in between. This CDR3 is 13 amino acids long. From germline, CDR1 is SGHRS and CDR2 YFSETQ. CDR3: CASSLEAMNGYTF. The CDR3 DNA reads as TGCGCCAGCAGCTTGGAGGCTATGAATGGCTACACCTTC.

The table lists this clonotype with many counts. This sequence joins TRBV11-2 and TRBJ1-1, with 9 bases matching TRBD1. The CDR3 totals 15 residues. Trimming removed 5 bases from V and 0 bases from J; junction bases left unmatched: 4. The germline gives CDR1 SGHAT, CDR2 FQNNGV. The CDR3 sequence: CASSGQGTMNTEAFF. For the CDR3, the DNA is TGTGCCAGCAGCGGACAGGGGACCATGAACACTGAAGCTTTCTTT. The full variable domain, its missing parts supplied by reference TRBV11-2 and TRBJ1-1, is EAGVAQSPRYKIIEKRQSVAFWCNPISGHATLYWYQQILGQGPKLLIQFQNNGVVDDSQLPKDRFSAERLKGVDSTLKIQPAKLEDSAVYLCASSGQGTMNTEAFFGQGTRLTVV.

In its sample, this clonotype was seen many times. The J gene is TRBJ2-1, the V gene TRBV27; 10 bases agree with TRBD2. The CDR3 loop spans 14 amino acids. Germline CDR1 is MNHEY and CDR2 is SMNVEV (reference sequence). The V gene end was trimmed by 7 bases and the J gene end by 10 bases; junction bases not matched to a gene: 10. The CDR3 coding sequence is TGTGCCAGCACCCCCAGCGGGGGGGCCTGGGAGCAGTTCTTC. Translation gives CASTPSGGAWEQFF.

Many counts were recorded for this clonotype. The CDR3 nucleotides are TGTGCCAGCAGTCCTGGACCGTATCAGCCCCAGCATTTT. It encodes CASSPGPYQPQHF. This chain links TRBV12-3 or TRBV12-4 with TRBJ1-5, with D uncertain. V lost 5 bases and J lost 5, with 10 bases in between. The CDR3 consists of 13 residues.

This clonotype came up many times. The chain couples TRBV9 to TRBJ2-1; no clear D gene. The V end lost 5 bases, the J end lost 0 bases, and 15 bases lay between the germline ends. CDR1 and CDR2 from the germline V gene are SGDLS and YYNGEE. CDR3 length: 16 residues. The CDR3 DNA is TGTGCCAGCAGTCATCGTAGCCAGAGCTCCTACAATGAGCAGTTCTTC. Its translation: CASSHRSQSSYNEQFF.

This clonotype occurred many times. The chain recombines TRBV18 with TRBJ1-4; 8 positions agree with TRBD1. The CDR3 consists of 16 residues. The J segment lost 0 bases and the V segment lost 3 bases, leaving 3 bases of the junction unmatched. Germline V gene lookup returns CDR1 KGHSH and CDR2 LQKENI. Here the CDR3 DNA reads TGTGCCAGCTCACCGGGACAGGTTGCAACTAATGAAAAACTGTTTTTT. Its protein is CASSPGQVATNEKLFF. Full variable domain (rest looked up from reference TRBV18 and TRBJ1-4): NAGVMQNPRHLVRRRGQEARLRCSPMKGHSHVYWYRQLPEEGLKFMVYLQKENIIDESGMPKERFSAEFPKEGPSILRIQQVVRGDSAAYFCASSPGQVATNEKLFFGSGTQLSVL.

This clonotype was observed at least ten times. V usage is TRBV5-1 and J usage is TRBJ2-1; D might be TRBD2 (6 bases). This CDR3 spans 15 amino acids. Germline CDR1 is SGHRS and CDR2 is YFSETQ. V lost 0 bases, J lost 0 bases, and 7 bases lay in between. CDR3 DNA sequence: TGCGCCAGCAGCTTGGCGGGGGACTCCTACAATGAGCAGTTCTTC. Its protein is CASSLAGDSYNEQFF.

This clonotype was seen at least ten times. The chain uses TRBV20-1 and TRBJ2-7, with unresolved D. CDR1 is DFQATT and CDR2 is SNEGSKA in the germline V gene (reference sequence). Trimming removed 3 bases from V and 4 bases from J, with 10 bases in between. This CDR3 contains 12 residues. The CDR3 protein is CSASAVEYEQYF. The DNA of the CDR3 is TGCAGTGCTAGTGCCGTGGAATACGAGCAGTACTTC.

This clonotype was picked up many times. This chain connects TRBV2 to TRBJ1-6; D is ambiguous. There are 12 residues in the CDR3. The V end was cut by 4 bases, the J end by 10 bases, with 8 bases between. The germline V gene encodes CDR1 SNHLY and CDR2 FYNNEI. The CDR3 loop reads CASSVAGSPLHF. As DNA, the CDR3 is TGTGCCAGCAGTGTCGCCGGATCACCCCTCCACTTT.

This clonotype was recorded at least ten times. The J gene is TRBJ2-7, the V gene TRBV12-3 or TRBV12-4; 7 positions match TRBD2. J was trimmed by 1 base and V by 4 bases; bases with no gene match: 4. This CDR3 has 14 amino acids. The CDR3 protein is CASSWTGGSYEQYF. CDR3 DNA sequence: TGTGCCAGCAGTTGGACGGGGGGATCCTACGAGCAGTACTTC.

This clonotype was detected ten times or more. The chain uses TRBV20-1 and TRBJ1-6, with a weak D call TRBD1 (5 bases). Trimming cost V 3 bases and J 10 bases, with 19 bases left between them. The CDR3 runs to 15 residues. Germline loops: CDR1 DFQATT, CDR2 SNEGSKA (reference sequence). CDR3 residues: CSARLEAIKGSPLHF. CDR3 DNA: TGCAGTGCTAGGCTGGAGGCGATAAAGGGGTCACCCCTCCACTTT.

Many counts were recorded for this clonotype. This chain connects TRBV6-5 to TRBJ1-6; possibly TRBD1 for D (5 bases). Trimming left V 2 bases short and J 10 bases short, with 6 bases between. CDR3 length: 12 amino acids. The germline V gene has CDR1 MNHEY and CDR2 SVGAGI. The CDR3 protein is CASSYAGSPLHF. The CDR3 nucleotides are TGTGCCAGCAGTTACGCAGGGTCACCCCTCCACTTT.

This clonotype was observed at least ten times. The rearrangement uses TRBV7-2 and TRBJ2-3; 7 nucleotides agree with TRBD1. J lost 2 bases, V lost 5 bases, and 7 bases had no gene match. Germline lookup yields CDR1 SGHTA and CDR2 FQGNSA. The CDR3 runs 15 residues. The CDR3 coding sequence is TGTGCCAGCAGCCTAGGGGGCGGGTTCACAGATACGCAGTATTTT. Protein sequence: CASSLGGGFTDTQYF.

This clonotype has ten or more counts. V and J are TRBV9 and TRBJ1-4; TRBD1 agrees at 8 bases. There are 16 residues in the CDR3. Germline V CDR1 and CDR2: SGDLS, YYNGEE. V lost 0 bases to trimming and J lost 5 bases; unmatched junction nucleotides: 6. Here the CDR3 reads CASSVGQGAGNEKLFF. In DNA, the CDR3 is TGTGCCAGCAGCGTAGGCCAGGGGGCTGGGAATGAAAAACTGTTTTTT.

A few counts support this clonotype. Written as DNA, the CDR3 is TGCAGCGTTGGACAGGGGCGAAATAAGACCCAGCATTTT. Protein sequence: CSVGQGRNKTQHF. The V call is TRBV29-1, the J call TRBJ1-5; 8 bases fit TRBD1. The germline gives CDR1 SQVTM, CDR2 ANQGSEA. The CDR3 consists of 13 residues. The V and J ends lost 4 bases and 11 bases, in that order; junction bases with no gene match: 10.

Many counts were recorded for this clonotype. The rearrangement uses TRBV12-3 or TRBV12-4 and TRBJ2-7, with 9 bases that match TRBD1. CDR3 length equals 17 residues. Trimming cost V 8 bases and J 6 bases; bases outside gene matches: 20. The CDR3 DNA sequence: TGTGCCAGCCGAAAAACAGGGGGCGCTGCCCTGGGGGGCGAGCAGTACTTC. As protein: CASRKTGGAALGGEQYF.

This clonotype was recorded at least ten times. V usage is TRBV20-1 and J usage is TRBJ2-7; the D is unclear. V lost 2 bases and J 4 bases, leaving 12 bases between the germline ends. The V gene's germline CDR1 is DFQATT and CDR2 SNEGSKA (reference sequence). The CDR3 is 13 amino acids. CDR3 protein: CSARPRSRYEQYF. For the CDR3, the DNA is TGCAGTGCTAGACCACGGTCAAGATACGAGCAGTACTTC.

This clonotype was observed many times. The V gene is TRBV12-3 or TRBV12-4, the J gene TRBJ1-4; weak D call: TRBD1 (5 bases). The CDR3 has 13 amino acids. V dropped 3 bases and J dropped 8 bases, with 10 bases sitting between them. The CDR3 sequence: CASSFGGVEKLFF. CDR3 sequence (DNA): TGTGCCAGCAGTTTTGGGGGGGTGGAAAAACTGTTTTTT.

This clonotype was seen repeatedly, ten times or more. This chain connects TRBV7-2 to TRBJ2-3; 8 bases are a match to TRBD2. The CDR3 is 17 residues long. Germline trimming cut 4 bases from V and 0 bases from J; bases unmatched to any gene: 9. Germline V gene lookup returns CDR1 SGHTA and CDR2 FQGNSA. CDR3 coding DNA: TGTGCCAGCAGCTACGGACGGCGGGGGGCTAGCACAGATACGCAGTATTTT. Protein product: CASSYGRRGASTDTQYF.

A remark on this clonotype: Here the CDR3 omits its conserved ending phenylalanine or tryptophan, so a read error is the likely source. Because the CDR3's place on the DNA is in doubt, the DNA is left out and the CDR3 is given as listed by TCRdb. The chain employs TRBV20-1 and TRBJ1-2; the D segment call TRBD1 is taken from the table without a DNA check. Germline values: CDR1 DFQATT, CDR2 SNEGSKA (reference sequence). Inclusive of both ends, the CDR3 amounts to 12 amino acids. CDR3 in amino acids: CSAGVAGRGNTI.

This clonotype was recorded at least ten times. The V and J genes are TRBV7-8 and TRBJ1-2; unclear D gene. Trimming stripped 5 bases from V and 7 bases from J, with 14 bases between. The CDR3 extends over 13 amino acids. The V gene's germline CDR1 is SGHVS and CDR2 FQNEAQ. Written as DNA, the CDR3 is TGTGCCAGCAGCCCCGTGCCCTCCGGTGGCTACACCTTC. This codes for CASSPVPSGGYTF.

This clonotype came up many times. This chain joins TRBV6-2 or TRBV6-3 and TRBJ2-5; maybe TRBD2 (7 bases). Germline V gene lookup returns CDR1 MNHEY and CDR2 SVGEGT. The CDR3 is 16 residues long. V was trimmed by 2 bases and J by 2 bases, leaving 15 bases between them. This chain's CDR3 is CASSYVGGASQETQYF. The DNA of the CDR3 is TGTGCCAGCAGTTACGTAGGGGGGGCAAGTCAAGAGACCCAGTACTTC.

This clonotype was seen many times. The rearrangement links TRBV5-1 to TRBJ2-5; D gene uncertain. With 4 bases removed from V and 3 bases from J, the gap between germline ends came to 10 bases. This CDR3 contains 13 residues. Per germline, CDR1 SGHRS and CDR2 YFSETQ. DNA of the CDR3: TGCGCCAGCAGCGGTAATACCGAAGAGACCCAGTACTTC. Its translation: CASSGNTEETQYF.

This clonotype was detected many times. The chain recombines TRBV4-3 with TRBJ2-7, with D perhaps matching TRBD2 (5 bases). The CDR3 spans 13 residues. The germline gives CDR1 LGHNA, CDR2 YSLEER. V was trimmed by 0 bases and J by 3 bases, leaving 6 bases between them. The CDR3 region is CASSQDRGYEQYF. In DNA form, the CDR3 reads TGCGCCAGCAGCCAAGATCGGGGCTACGAGCAGTACTTC.

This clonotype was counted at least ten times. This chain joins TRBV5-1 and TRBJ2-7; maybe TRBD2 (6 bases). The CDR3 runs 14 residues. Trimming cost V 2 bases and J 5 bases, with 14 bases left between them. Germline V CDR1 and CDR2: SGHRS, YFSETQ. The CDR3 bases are TGCGCCAGCAGCTTTAGCGGAATGGGGAACGAGCAGTACTTC. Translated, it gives CASSFSGMGNEQYF.

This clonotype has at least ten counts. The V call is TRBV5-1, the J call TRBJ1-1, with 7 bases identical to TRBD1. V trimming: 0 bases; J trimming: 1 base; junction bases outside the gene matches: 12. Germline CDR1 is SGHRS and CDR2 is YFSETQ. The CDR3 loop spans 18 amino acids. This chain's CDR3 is CASSLGLYPQGRNTEAFF. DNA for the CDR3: TGCGCCAGCAGCTTGGGCCTCTACCCACAGGGGAGGAACACTGAAGCTTTCTTT.

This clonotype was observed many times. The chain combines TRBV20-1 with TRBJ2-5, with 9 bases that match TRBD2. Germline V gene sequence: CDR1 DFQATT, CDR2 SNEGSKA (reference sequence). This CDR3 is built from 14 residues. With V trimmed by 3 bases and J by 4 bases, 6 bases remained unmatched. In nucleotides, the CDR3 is TGCAGTGCTAGTAGGCGGGGGGGCTCAGAGACCCAGTACTTC. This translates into CSASRRGGSETQYF.

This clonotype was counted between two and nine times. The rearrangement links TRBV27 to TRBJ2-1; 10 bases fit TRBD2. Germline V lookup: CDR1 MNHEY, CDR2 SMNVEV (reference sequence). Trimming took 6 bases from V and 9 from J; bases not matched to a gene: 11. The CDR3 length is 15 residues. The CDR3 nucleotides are TGTGCCAGCAGCTCGAGCGGGGGGGGATTTGGTGAGCAGTTCTTC. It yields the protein CASSSSGGGFGEQFF.

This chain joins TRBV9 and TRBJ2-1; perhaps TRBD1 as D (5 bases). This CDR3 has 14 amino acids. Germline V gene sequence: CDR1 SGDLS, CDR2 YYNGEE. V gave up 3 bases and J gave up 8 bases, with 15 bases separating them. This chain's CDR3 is CASSALPQGDEQFF. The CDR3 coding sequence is TGTGCCAGCAGCGCACTCCCCCAAGGGGATGAGCAGTTCTTC.

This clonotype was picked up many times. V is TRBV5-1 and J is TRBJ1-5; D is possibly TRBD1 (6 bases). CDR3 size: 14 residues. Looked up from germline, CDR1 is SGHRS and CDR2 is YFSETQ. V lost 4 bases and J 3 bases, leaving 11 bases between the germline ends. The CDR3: CASSRGQSNQPQHF. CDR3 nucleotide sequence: TGCGCCAGCAGCCGAGGACAGTCCAATCAGCCCCAGCATTTT. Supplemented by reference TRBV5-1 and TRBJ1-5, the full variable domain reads KAGVTQTPRYLIKTRGQQVTLSCSPISGHRSVSWYQQTPGQGLQFLFEYFSETQRNKGNFPGRFSGRQFSNSRSEMNVSTLELGDSALYLCASSRGQSNQPQHFGDGTRLSIL.